The 10 T cell receptor beta chains reported below all come from one sample, sequenced in a study of cytomegalovirus exposure and HLA in healthy donors. The PCR ran on 60 Vbeta and 13 Jbeta primers. Only in-frame clones appear in the TCRdb table, and some are missing; sequencing was by immunoSEQ multiplex PCR. Seen here are about 95,000 clones, over 70% observed once, and the top ten hold less than 5%. The material sequenced was PBMCs. Receptors originate from a woman aged 40 to 50 in good health and CMV-seronegative.

V and J are TRBV18 and TRBJ1-4; D remains ambiguous. Germline CDR1 reads KGHSH; CDR2 reads LQKENI. With 8 bases removed from V and 0 bases from J, the gap between germline ends came to 13 bases. The CDR3 has 15 residues. In DNA, the CDR3 is TGTGCCAGCACGATCACGGCGGCAACTAATGAAAAACTGTTTTTT. Its translation: CASTITAATNEKLFF.

V is TRBV10-2 and J is TRBJ1-6; no reliable D call. The V end was cut by 7 bases, the J end by 5 bases, with 21 bases between. CDR3 length: 17 residues. In germline, CDR1 is WSHSY, CDR2 SAAADI. CDR3 loop: CASTEGWWETHNSPLHF. The CDR3 coding sequence is TGCGCCAGCACAGAGGGCTGGTGGGAAACTCATAATTCACCCCTCCACTTT.

The sample holds a few counts of this clone. This rearrangement joins TRBV18 to TRBJ2-2; 7 bases are shared with TRBD1. V shed 3 bases, J shed 3 bases, and the junction held 4 bases outside the gene matches. Germline CDR1 KGHSH, CDR2 LQKENI. The CDR3 runs 15 residues. Here the CDR3 reads CASSPYQGDTGELFF. In DNA form, the CDR3 reads TGTGCCAGCTCACCTTATCAGGGGGACACCGGGGAGCTGTTTTTT.

The gene calls are TRBV27 and TRBJ1-2; TRBD1 aligns across 10 bases. V shed 8 bases and J 5 bases; nucleotides not matched to a gene: 11. Looked up from germline, CDR1 is MNHEY and CDR2 is SMNVEV (reference sequence). The CDR3 runs to 15 residues. The CDR3 region is CASASKGTGAYGYTF. CDR3 DNA sequence: TGTGCCAGCGCGTCGAAGGGGACAGGGGCTTATGGCTACACCTTC.

The chain uses TRBV5-6 and TRBJ2-5, with TRBD2 as a possible D gene (5 bases). The J call may be mistaken, given a closer DNA end match to TRBJ2-7. The CDR3 runs to 13 residues. The germline V gene encodes CDR1 SGHDT and CDR2 YYEEEE. CDR3 DNA sequence: TGTGCCAGCAGCCGGGGTGTTGGAAACGAGCAGTACTTC. Translating it yields CASSRGVGNEQYF.

CDR3 sequence (DNA): TGTGCCAGCAGCTCGACATCGAGTAATTCACCCCTCCACTTT. Translated, it gives CASSSTSSNSPLHF. V usage is TRBV7-2 and J usage is TRBJ1-6; no clear D gene. V lost 4 bases to trimming and J lost 6 bases, with 10 bases between them. The germline V gene encodes CDR1 SGHTA and CDR2 FQGNSA. The CDR3 sequence is 14 residues long.

The chain couples TRBV23-1 to TRBJ2-7, with D uncertain. TRBV23-1 belongs to the ORF category, with a function that is uncertain. V was clipped by 4 bases and J by 11 bases, with 33 bases between them. This CDR3 is 18 amino acids long. DNA for the CDR3: TGCGCCAGCAGTCTGCTCGACTTTCCGTTGGTTCTCCGGTGTCGGGAGTACTTC. Protein product: CASSLLDFPLVLRCREYF.

This clone was recorded once. V is TRBV4-2 and J is TRBJ2-2; the D gene is possibly TRBD2 (5 bases). This CDR3 is 14 amino acids long. The germline V and J ends were trimmed by 1 base and 4 bases, with 7 bases remaining between them. Per the germline V gene, CDR1 is LGHNA and CDR2 is YNFKEQ. Here the CDR3 DNA reads TGTGCCAGCAGCCAAGGTGGAGGCACCGGGGAGCTGTTTTTT. It yields the protein CASSQGGGTGELFF.

At least ten counts were recorded for this clone. This chain connects TRBV4-1 to TRBJ1-5; TRBD1 agrees at 7 bases. Per germline, CDR1 MGHRA and CDR2 YSYEKL. With 1 base clipped from V and 6 bases from J, the junction kept 12 bases outside the gene matches. The CDR3 spans 17 residues. The CDR3 DNA reads as TGCGCCAGCAGCCAAGTAGATATGGGACAGCTTTTTCAGCCCCAGCATTTT. This translates into CASSQVDMGQLFQPQHF.

The genes are TRBV7-6 and TRBJ1-2; no definite D call. There are 12 residues in the CDR3. V gave up 5 bases and J gave up 6 bases, with 10 bases separating them. Germline V gene data show CDR1 as SGHVS and CDR2 as FNYEAQ. The CDR3 DNA reads TGTGCCAGCAGCCACCTGCAGGATGGCTACACCTTC. Translation: CASSHLQDGYTF.